This TCR beta chain originates from a study of T cells after yellow fever vaccination. This clonotype appeared a few times. The antigen remains undetermined. General study points: Abundant bulk-population clonotypes could contaminate the FACS-sorted repertoires. Clonotypes appearing in both CD4 and CD8 compartments existed, and their share was small. A secondary response was less intense yet reached its peak sooner, at day 5 versus 15.

5'RACE template switching generated TCR cDNA, adding a universal primer site and UMIs. TCRdb independently ran MiXCR on the 5' RACE reads; one entry per CDR3 protein. The sample holds about 630,000 distinct CDR3 sequences, 9% to 15% seen once. The CDR3 spans 15 residues. Losses at the gene ends were 5 bases for V and 3 bases for J; bases not matched to a gene: 7. The sequenced sample was PBMCs, obtained on the day of the yellow fever booster vaccination. The V call is TRBV12-3 or TRBV12-4, the J call TRBJ1-2; 9 bases line up with TRBD1. This receptor was taken from a man aged 25 to 45 who received the YFV17D yellow fever vaccine. For the CDR3, the DNA is TGTGCCAGCAGTCCCTCAGGGACAGGGCACTATGGCTACACCTTC. Its translation is CASSPSGTGHYGYTF.